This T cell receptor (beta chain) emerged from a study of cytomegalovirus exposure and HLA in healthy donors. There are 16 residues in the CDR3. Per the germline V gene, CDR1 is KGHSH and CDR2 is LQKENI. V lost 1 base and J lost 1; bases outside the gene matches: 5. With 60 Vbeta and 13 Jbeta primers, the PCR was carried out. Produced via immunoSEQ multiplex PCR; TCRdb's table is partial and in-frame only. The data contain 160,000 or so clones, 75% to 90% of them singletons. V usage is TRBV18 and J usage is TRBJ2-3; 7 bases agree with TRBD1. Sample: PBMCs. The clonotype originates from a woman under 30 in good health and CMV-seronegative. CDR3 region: CASSPRAGGGTDTQYF. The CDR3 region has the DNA TGTGCCAGCTCACCACGGGCAGGGGGTGGCACAGATACGCAGTATTTT.